Here is one T cell receptor (beta chain) with its context. Survey-level resolution applied to immunoSEQ assay v3.0. Per-sample targets for sequencing were roughly 40,000-50,000 T-cell genomes. Sequencing used immunoSEQ multiplex PCR; TCRdb keeps in-frame clones, though not all of them. In the table there are 35,000 or so clones, roughly 84% of which are singletons. This sample was included in a study of long-term antiretroviral therapy in people with HIV. Study information: The 2015 immediate-ART recommendation came about a decade after the earliest samples.

Every one of the donors gave at least one pre-ART PBMC sample and at least two post-ART PBMC samples. None of the participants with HIV were treated outside the United States. CDR1 and CDR2 from the germline V gene are KGHSH and LQKENI. This CDR3 comprises 13 residues. The V and J ends lost 4 bases and 7 bases, in that order; junction bases with no gene match: 3. The chain is built from TRBV18 and TRBJ1-4; TRBD1 agrees at 7 bases. The clonotype comes from a woman aged 25 to 45 with HIV. Material: unsorted PBMCs, obtained roughly 2.9 years before starting antiretroviral therapy. The DNA for the CDR3 is TGTGCCAGCTCACGGCCAGGGGGTGAAAAACTGTTTTTT. Translated, it gives CASSRPGGEKLFF.